Each of the 24 T cell receptor beta chains below was sequenced from the same sample in a study of identical twins. TCRdb reprocessed the 5' RACE reads via MiXCR and lists one record per CDR3 protein. This sample has 1,800,000 or so distinct CDR3 sequences, with roughly a third found just once. The material sequenced was cord blood. These receptors originate from a newborn girl in good health.

The CDR3 reads CASSIAPYEQYF. DNA for the CDR3: TGTGCCAGCAGCATCGCTCCCTACGAGCAGTACTTC. The chain employs TRBV28 and TRBJ2-7, with D unresolved. Germline V gene lookup returns CDR1 MDHEN and CDR2 SYDVKM. The CDR3 covers 12 residues. Trimming took 6 bases from V and 2 from J, leaving 8 bases between them.

This clonotype was seen only a few times. The chain combines TRBV7-9 with TRBJ2-3; a possible D gene is TRBD1 (7 bases). From germline, CDR1 is SEHNR and CDR2 FQNEAQ (reference sequence). V lost 1 base and J 6 bases, leaving 17 bases between the germline ends. The CDR3 is made up of 16 amino acids. The CDR3 region is CASSLVYDRAGDTQYF. DNA for the CDR3: TGTGCCAGCAGCTTAGTGTACGACAGGGCGGGGGATACGCAGTATTTT.

This clonotype turned up a few times. The rearrangement joins TRBV2 to TRBJ1-6; 8 nucleotides match TRBD1. The J segment lost 4 bases and the V segment lost 10 bases, leaving 6 bases of the junction unmatched. The CDR3 covers 14 residues. The germline gives CDR1 SNHLY, CDR2 FYNNEI. DNA for the CDR3: TGTGCCACTTCGACAGGGGCTTATAATTCACCCCTCCACTTT. It translates to CATSTGAYNSPLHF.

This clonotype was seen many times. This chain joins TRBV29-1 and TRBJ2-5, with D maybe TRBD1 (6 bases). The V gene's germline CDR1 is SQVTM and CDR2 ANQGSEA. V was pared by 3 bases and J by 3 bases, with 14 bases between. The CDR3 runs 14 residues. CDR3 residues: CSVDQGWYEETQYF. As DNA, the CDR3 is TGCAGCGTTGATCAGGGGTGGTATGAAGAGACCCAGTACTTC.

This clonotype was seen ten or more times. The CDR3 loop reads CASSWDTTNEKLFF. DNA of the CDR3: TGTGCCAGCAGTTGGGACACAACTAATGAAAAACTGTTTTTT. The chain links TRBV6-5 to TRBJ1-4, with a tentative D call TRBD1 (6 bases). CDR1 is MNHEY and CDR2 is SVGAGI in the germline V gene. CDR3 length equals 14 residues. Between the trimmed V and J ends, which lost 4 bases and 0 bases, there was a span of 6 bases.

This chain links TRBV5-1 with TRBJ2-1, with 8 bases that match TRBD2. Germline CDR1 is SGHRS and CDR2 is YFSETQ. V lost 0 bases and J lost 0; bases outside the gene matches: 5. This CDR3 has 17 amino acids. The CDR3 is CASSLGTSTDSYNEQFF. CDR3 bases: TGCGCCAGCAGCTTGGGGACTAGCACGGACTCCTACAATGAGCAGTTCTTC.

Concerning this clonotype: Compared with germline, one end of the junction differs, possibly owing to a read error. Written as DNA, the CDR3 is TGCGCCAGCAGCTTGGACCCTTTCACAGATACGCGGTATTTT. Protein: CASSLDPFTDTRYF. This chain connects TRBV5-1 to TRBJ2-3; D unresolved. The CDR3 consists of 14 residues. Per germline, CDR1 SGHRS and CDR2 YFSETQ.

The chain links TRBV15 to TRBJ1-6, with a weak D call TRBD1 (5 bases). Per the germline V gene, CDR1 is LNHNV and CDR2 is YYDKDF (reference sequence). Trimming stripped 1 base from V and 6 bases from J, with 10 bases between. The CDR3 runs 15 residues. The CDR3 sequence: CATSRVDRSNSPLHF. The CDR3 nucleotides read TGTGCCACCAGCAGAGTTGACAGATCTAATTCACCCCTCCACTTT.

This clonotype turned up a few times. The V gene is TRBV11-2, the J gene TRBJ2-3, with D unclear. Trimming removed 5 bases at V and 1 base at J, with 10 bases between. The CDR3 runs 14 residues. Per germline, CDR1 SGHAT and CDR2 FQNNGV. CDR3 bases: TGTGCCAGCAGCCCGATAGTTCGCACAGATACGCAGTATTTT. Translating it yields CASSPIVRTDTQYF.

The CDR3 loop reads CSAGSGILYGQYF. The DNA of the CDR3 is TGCAGTGCTGGTAGCGGAATTCTCTACGGGCAGTACTTC. This chain connects TRBV20-1 to TRBJ2-5, with D tentatively TRBD2 (6 bases). Looked up from germline, CDR1 is DFQATT and CDR2 is SNEGSKA (reference sequence). The V gene lost 5 bases and the J gene lost 11 bases, with 21 bases spanning the gap. The CDR3 length is 13 residues.

This chain uses TRBV20-1 with TRBJ2-1, with D uncertain. V lost 3 bases and J lost 10, with 10 bases in between. CDR3 length: 11 residues. CDR1 and CDR2 (germline): DFQATT, SNEGSKA (reference sequence). The CDR3 DNA is TGCAGTGCTAGTGTGGCTTTCGAGCAGTTCTTC. Protein: CSASVAFEQFF.

V usage is TRBV27 and J usage is TRBJ1-5; D possibly corresponds to TRBD1 (6 bases). Trimming cost V 1 base and J 6 bases, with 13 bases left between them. The CDR3 sequence is 15 residues long. Germline values: CDR1 MNHEY, CDR2 SMNVEV (reference sequence). The CDR3 region is CASSLWGAGGQPQHF. In DNA form, the CDR3 reads TGTGCCAGCAGTTTATGGGGGGCGGGAGGTCAGCCCCAGCATTTT.

As for this clonotype: It is likely a read error, because the conserved phenylalanine at the end of the CDR3 is missing. The chain combines TRBV11-2 with TRBJ2-3; 10 bases are a match to TRBD2. Trimming took 7 bases from V and 3 from J; bases not matched to a gene: 4. The CDR3 sequence is 14 residues long. The germline gives CDR1 SGHAT, CDR2 FQNNGV. The CDR3 sequence is CASTGLAKTDTQYV. The DNA for the CDR3 is TGTGCCAGCACGGGACTAGCGAAGACAGATACGCAGTATGTT.

This clonotype was detected many times. The gene calls are TRBV20-1 and TRBJ2-7; 10 bases are a match to TRBD2. Germline loops: CDR1 DFQATT, CDR2 SNEGSKA (reference sequence). The CDR3 loop spans 13 amino acids. The CDR3 region is CSARLAGTYEQYF. The CDR3 coding sequence is TGCAGCGCTCGACTAGCGGGCACCTACGAGCAGTACTTC.

The rearrangement links TRBV20-1 to TRBJ2-4; a possible D gene is TRBD1 (6 bases). CDR3 length equals 14 residues. Germline CDR1 is DFQATT and CDR2 is SNEGSKA (reference sequence). Trimming removed 5 bases from V and 1 base from J, with 12 bases in between. As DNA, the CDR3 is TGCAGTGCTGGTCACAGGGTTGCCAAAAACATTCAGTACTTC. Translating gives CSAGHRVAKNIQYF.

This clonotype showed up many times. The gene calls are TRBV6-2 or TRBV6-3 and TRBJ1-2, with TRBD1 matching 7 bases. Germline trimming cut 6 bases from V and 4 bases from J; bases unmatched to any gene: 5. The CDR3 sequence is 13 residues long. The germline gives CDR1 MNHEY, CDR2 SVGEGT. The chain's CDR3 is CASRPTGAYGYTF. CDR3 coding DNA: TGTGCCAGCAGACCAACAGGGGCCTATGGCTACACCTTC.

This sequence joins TRBV5-6 and TRBJ2-2, with D maybe TRBD2 (5 bases). Germline loops: CDR1 SGHDT, CDR2 YYEEEE. This CDR3 is built from 15 residues. V lost 4 bases and J 4 bases, leaving 14 bases between the germline ends. CDR3 coding DNA: TGTGCCAGCAGCCCAACGACTACGATCACCGGGGAGCTGTTTTTT. It is translated as CASSPTTTITGELFF.

The chain uses TRBV20-1 and TRBJ2-1; a weak D match, TRBD1 (5 bases). The CDR3 is made up of 13 amino acids. Germline V CDR1 and CDR2: DFQATT, SNEGSKA (reference sequence). Between the trimmed V and J ends, which lost 6 bases and 13 bases, there was a span of 22 bases. The CDR3: CSATKTAQETQFF. CDR3 coding DNA: TGCAGTGCAACGAAGACAGCCCAAGAGACCCAGTTCTTC.

This chain connects TRBV28 to TRBJ1-5, with D perhaps TRBD1 (5 bases). CDR3 size: 13 residues. Trimming removed 8 bases from V and 4 bases from J, with 12 bases in between. Germline V gene sequence: CDR1 MDHEN, CDR2 SYDVKM. CDR3: CASGFPGNQPQHF. The CDR3 coding sequence is TGTGCCAGCGGATTCCCAGGGAATCAGCCCCAGCATTTT.

The genes are TRBV20-1 and TRBJ2-3; D may be TRBD1 (6 bases). This CDR3 spans 14 amino acids. With 6 bases removed from V and 7 bases from J, the gap between germline ends came to 20 bases. Germline CDR1 DFQATT, CDR2 SNEGSKA (reference sequence). CDR3 loop: CSAAKQGDYNTQYF. The CDR3 nucleotides are TGCAGTGCAGCCAAACAGGGCGATTATAATACGCAGTATTTT.

A few counts support this clonotype. The chain links TRBV28 to TRBJ2-3; a weak D match, TRBD2 (5 bases). Trimming took off 3 bases at V and 6 bases at J, with 25 bases between the two ends. Per germline, CDR1 MDHEN and CDR2 SYDVKM. The CDR3 sequence is 18 residues long. DNA for the CDR3: TGTGCCAGCAGTTTGTGGAATCAGCCTAGCTCCCCTCACGATACGCAGTATTTT. Its protein is CASSLWNQPSSPHDTQYF.

This clonotype showed up just once. The chain employs TRBV19 and TRBJ1-4, with TRBD1 as a possible D gene (5 bases). Germline V gene data show CDR1 as LNHDA and CDR2 as SQIVND (reference sequence). The CDR3 totals 15 residues. Trimming took off 5 bases at V and 3 bases at J, with 13 bases between the two ends. CDR3 sequence (DNA): TGTGCCAGTAGTTCCCGGACACCACCTAATGAAAAACTGTTTTTT. It codes for CASSSRTPPNEKLFF.

The rearrangement uses TRBV12-5 and TRBJ1-2, with D possibly TRBD1 on 6 matching bases. V dropped 3 bases and J dropped 3 bases, with 17 bases sitting between them. The CDR3 runs 16 residues. Per the germline V gene, CDR1 is LGHNT and CDR2 is FRNRAP. The CDR3 spells CASGLDEGGRDYGYTF. The CDR3 DNA follows: TGTGCTAGTGGTTTAGATGAAGGGGGGCGCGACTATGGCTACACCTTC.

This clonotype was counted at least ten times. Here the CDR3 reads CASSVGAERSYEQYF. DNA for the CDR3: TGTGCCAGCAGCGTAGGGGCGGAAAGATCCTACGAGCAGTACTTC. V and J are TRBV9 and TRBJ2-7; D remains ambiguous. This CDR3 contains 15 residues. The ends were cut back, 0 bases at V and 1 base at J, with 11 bases in the middle. From germline, CDR1 is SGDLS and CDR2 YYNGEE.